The next 10 T cell receptor beta chains were all read from a single sample in a study of OX40 agonist ivuxolimab in advanced cancers. The protocol was immunoSEQ multiplex PCR, while the TCRdb copy is restricted to in-frame clones and leaves out a portion. The data hold about 50,000 clones, with 88% observed a single time. The sample consisted of CD4+ or CD8+ T cells sorted from blood, taken in a trial of the OX40 agonist ivuxolimab. These receptors were obtained from an adult with an advanced solid tumor such as melanoma, head and neck, liver or kidney cancer.

The chain has TRBV11-2 and TRBJ2-3; 8 positions agree with TRBD1. V was pared by 5 bases and J by 5 bases, with 15 bases of the junction left unmatched. CDR1 is SGHAT and CDR2 is FQNNGV in the germline V gene. The CDR3 has 17 residues. CDR3 DNA sequence: TGTGCCAGCAGCCCATCCGGGACAGGTAGTCGGGTAGATACGCAGTATTTT. Protein sequence: CASSPSGTGSRVDTQYF.

This clone was seen more than once but under ten times. The chain employs TRBV27 and TRBJ1-5; D uncertain. Germline V gene sequence: CDR1 MNHEY, CDR2 SMNVEV (reference sequence). The CDR3 is 14 residues long. V gave up 7 bases and J gave up 1 base, with 11 bases separating them. The chain's CDR3 is CASKPSGSNQPQHF. The CDR3 DNA follows: TGTGCCAGCAAACCATCGGGAAGCAATCAGCCCCAGCATTTT.

The chain carries TRBV9 and TRBJ2-5, with TRBD1 matching 11 bases. With V trimmed by 3 bases and J by 4 bases, 5 bases remained unmatched. The CDR3 length is 15 residues. Germline CDR1 is SGDLS and CDR2 is YYNGEE. DNA for the CDR3: TGTGCCAGCAGCGGTCTTGGGACAGGGGGAGAGACCCAGTACTTC. Amino acids: CASSGLGTGGETQYF.

This rearrangement joins TRBV6-1 to TRBJ2-1; 13 nucleotides line up with TRBD2. This CDR3 region has 15 residues. After removal of 3 bases from V and 9 bases from J, the junction contained 5 bases not matched to a gene. CDR1 is MNHNS, CDR2 SASEGT, per germline. The CDR3 sequence is CASSDAGLAGLEQFF. The CDR3, as DNA: TGTGCCAGCAGTGATGCGGGACTAGCGGGACTTGAGCAGTTCTTC.

This clone was seen just once. The V call is TRBV10-1, the J call TRBJ2-7; maybe TRBD1 (6 bases). The CDR3 spans 14 residues. Looked up from germline, CDR1 is WNHNN and CDR2 is SYGVQD (reference sequence). The V end was cut by 3 bases, the J end by 7 bases, with 16 bases between. This CDR3 is CASSDSLTGREQYF. The CDR3 bases are TGCGCCAGCAGTGATTCGTTAACAGGGCGGGAGCAGTACTTC.

This clone has just a few counts. The V call is TRBV4-1, the J call TRBJ1-6; TRBD1 matches at 8 bases. CDR1 is MGHRA and CDR2 is YSYEKL in the germline V gene. There are 16 residues in the CDR3. Trimming took 2 bases from V and 7 from J; bases not matched to a gene: 7. CDR3 sequence: CASSQYDRGLNSPLHF. DNA of the CDR3: TGCGCCAGCAGCCAATATGACAGGGGTCTCAATTCACCCCTCCACTTT.

The J gene is TRBJ2-2, the V gene TRBV23-1; D remains unclear. TRBV23-1 is assigned to the ORF class and has an uncertain function. The CDR3 covers 16 residues. Trimming left V 4 bases short and J 4 bases short, with 16 bases between. In nucleotides, the CDR3 is TGCGCCAGCAGTCCGAGGCCAAGGGTGAGCACCGGGGAGCTGTTTTTT. Amino acids: CASSPRPRVSTGELFF.

The chain recombines TRBV5-4 with TRBJ2-1; 8 bases line up with TRBD2. Germline values: CDR1 SGHNT, CDR2 YYREEE (reference sequence). With V trimmed by 0 bases and J by 6 bases, 5 bases remained unmatched. This CDR3 region has 15 residues. The CDR3 DNA is TGTGCCAGCAGCTTGGGGAGCGGGAGTCGCAATGAGCAGTTCTTC. Its translation is CASSLGSGSRNEQFF.

The chain joins TRBV6-6 to TRBJ2-3; the match to TRBD1 covers 8 bases. The CDR3 extends over 12 amino acids. Germline loops: CDR1 MNHNY, CDR2 SVGAGI (reference sequence). The V gene end was trimmed by 2 bases and the J gene end by 12 bases; junction bases not matched to a gene: 4. This chain's CDR3 is CASSYGTGPQYF. CDR3 DNA: TGTGCCAGCAGTTACGGGACAGGCCCCCAGTATTTT.

V is TRBV5-6 and J is TRBJ2-7; D might be TRBD1 or TRBD2, each matching 5 bases. From germline, CDR1 is SGHDT and CDR2 YYEEEE. The CDR3 runs to 14 residues. V lost 5 bases, J lost 4 bases, and 16 bases lay in between. The CDR3 spells CASRRLRDEYEQYF. As DNA, the CDR3 is TGTGCCAGCAGACGCCTCCGGGACGAGTACGAGCAGTACTTC. Full variable domain (missing parts from reference TRBV5-6 and TRBJ2-7): DAGVTQSPTHLIKTRGQQVTLRCSPKSGHDTVSWYQQALGQGPQFIFQYYEEEERQRGNFPDRFSGHQFPNYSSELNVNALLLGDSALYLCASRRLRDEYEQYFGPGTRLTVT.